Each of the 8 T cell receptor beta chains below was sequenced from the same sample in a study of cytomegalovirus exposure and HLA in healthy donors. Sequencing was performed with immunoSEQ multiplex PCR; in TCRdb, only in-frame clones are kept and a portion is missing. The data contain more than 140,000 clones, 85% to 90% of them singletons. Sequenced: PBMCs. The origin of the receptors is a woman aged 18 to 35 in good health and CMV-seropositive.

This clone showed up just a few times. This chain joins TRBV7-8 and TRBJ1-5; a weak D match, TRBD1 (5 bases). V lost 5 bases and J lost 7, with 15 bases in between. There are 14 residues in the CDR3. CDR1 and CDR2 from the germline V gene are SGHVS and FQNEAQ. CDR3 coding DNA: TGTGCCAGCAGCCATGACAGTAGGAACCAGCCCCAGCATTTT. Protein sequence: CASSHDSRNQPQHF.

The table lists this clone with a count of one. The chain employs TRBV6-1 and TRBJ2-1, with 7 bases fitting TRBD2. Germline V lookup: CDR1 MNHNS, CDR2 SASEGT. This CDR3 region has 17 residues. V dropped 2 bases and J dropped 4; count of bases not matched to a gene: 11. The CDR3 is CASSEMSGLGLYNEQFF. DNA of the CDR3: TGTGCCAGCAGTGAAATGTCAGGACTAGGGTTATACAATGAGCAGTTCTTC.

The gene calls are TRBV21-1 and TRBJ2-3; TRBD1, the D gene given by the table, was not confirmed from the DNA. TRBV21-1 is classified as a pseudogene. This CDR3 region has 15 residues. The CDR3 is CASSKAQGSTDTQYF. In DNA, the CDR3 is TGTGCCAGCAGCAAAGCGCAGGGGTCGACAGATACGCAGTATTTT.

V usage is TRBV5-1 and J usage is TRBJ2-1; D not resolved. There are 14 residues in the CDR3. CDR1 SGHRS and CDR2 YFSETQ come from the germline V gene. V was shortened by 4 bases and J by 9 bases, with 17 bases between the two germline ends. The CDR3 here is CASSINPSHGEQFF. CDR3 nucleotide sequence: TGCGCCAGCAGCATCAACCCATCCCACGGTGAGCAGTTCTTC.

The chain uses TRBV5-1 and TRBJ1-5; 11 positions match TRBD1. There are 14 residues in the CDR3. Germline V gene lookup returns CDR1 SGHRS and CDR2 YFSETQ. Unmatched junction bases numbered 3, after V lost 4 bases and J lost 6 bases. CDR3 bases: TGCGCCAGCAGCCCTGGACAGGGGGCTCAGCCCCAGCATTTT. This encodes CASSPGQGAQPQHF.

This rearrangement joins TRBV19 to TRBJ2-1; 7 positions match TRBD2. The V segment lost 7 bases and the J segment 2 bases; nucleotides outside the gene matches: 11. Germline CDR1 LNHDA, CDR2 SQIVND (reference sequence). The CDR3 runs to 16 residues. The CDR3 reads CASTLRPGGTYNEQFF. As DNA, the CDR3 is TGTGCCAGTACCTTACGACCGGGAGGTACCTACAATGAGCAGTTCTTC.

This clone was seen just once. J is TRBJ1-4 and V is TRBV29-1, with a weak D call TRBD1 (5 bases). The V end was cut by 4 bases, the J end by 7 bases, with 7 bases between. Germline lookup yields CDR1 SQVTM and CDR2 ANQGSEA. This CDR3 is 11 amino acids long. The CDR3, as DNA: TGCAGCGTTGCCAGGGCTGAAAAACTGTTTTTT. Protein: CSVARAEKLFF.

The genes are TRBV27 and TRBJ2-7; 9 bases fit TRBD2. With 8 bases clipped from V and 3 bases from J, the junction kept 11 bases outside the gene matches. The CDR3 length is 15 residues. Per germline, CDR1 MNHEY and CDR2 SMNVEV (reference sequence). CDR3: CASGGRGKGRYEQYF. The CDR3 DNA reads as TGTGCCAGCGGCGGGAGGGGGAAGGGGCGCTACGAGCAGTACTTC.